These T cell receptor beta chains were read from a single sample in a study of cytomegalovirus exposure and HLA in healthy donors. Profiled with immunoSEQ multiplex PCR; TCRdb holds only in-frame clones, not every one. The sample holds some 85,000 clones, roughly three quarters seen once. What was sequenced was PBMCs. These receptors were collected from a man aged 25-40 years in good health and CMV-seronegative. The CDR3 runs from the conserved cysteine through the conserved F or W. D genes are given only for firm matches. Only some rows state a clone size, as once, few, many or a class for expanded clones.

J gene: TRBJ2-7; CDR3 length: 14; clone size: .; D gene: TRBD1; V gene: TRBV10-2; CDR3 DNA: TGCGCCAGCAGTGACGGGACAGGGAGCTACGAGCAGTACTTC; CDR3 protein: CASSDGTGSYEQYF
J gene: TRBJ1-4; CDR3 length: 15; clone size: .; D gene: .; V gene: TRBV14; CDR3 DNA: TGTGCCAGCAGCCAGTTGGAGGCAGTCGCCGGAAAACTGTTTTTT; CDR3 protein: CASSQLEAVAGKLFF
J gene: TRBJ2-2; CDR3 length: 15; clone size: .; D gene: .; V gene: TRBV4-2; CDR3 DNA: TGTGCCAGCAGCCAAGACGGAGGGCTCCCCGGGGAGCTGTTTTTT; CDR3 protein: CASSQDGGLPGELFF
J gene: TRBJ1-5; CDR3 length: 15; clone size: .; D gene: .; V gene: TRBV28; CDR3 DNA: TGTGCCAGCAGTTTGGCCAGCGGGGCAGGTCAGCCCCAGCATTTT; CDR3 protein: CASSLASGAGQPQHF
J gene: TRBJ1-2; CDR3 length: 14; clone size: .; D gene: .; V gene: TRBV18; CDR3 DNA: TGTGCCAGCTCACCTGTACACCTCAACTATGGCTACACCTTC; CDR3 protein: CASSPVHLNYGYTF
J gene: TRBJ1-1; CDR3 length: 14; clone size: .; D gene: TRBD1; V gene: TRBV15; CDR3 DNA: TGTGCCACCAGCAGGGGACAGGGGTGGCCTGAAGCTTTCTTT; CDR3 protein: CATSRGQGWPEAFF
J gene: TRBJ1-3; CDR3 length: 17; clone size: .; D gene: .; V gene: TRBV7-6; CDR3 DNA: TGTGCCAGCAGCTCCCCCGGGAGGGTATGGTCTGGAAACACCATATATTTT; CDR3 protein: CASSSPGRVWSGNTIYF
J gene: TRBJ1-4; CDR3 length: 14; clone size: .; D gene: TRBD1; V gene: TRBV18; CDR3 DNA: TGTGCCAGCTCACCAACAGGGGGCGGTGAAAAACTGTTTTTT; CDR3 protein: CASSPTGGGEKLFF
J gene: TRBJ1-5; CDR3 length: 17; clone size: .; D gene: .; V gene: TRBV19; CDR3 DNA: TGTGCCAGTAGTATAAAGCCCCCGTTAGGGGTGAACCAGCCCCAGCATTTT; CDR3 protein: CASSIKPPLGVNQPQHF
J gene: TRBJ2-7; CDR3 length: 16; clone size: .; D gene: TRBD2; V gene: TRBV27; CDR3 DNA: TGTGCCAGCAGTTTCGGGACTAGCGGGAGGTGGAACGAGCAGTACTTC; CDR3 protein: CASSFGTSGRWNEQYF
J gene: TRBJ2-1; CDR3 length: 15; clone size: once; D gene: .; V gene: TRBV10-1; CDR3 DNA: TGCGCCAGCAGTCAAGGGACCAGCGGAGGGCATGAGCAGTTCTTC; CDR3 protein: CASSQGTSGGHEQFF
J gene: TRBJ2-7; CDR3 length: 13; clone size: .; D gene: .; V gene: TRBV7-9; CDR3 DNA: TGTGCCAGCAGCGGCCCGGGGGACTACGAGCAGTACTTC; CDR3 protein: CASSGPGDYEQYF
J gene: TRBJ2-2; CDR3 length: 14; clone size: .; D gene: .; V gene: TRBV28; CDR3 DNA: TGTGCCAGCAGCAGGGCCTCATGGACCGGGGAGCTGTTTTTT; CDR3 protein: CASSRASWTGELFF
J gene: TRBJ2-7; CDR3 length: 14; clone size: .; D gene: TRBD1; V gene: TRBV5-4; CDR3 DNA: TGTGCCAGCAGCTACGGACAGGGATTCTACGAGCAGTACTTC; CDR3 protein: CASSYGQGFYEQYF
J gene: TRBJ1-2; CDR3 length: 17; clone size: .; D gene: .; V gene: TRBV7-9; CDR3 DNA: TGTGCCAGCAGCTTAGTGGCCGGGTTGGCAGGGAGGCATGGCTACACCTTC; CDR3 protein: CASSLVAGLAGRHGYTF
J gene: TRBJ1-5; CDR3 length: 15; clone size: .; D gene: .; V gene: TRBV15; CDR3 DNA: TGTGCCACCAGCAGCTACCCTTGGAGGAATCAGCCCCAGCATTTT; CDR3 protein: CATSSYPWRNQPQHF
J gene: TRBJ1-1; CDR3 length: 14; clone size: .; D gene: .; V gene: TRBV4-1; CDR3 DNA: TGCGCCAGCAGCCAAGGAGAATTGAACACTGAAGCTTTCTTT; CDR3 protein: CASSQGELNTEAFF
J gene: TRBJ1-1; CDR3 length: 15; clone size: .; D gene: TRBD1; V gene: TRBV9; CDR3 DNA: TGTGCCAGCAGCGTAGTATGGCAGGGGGGCACTGAAGCTTTCTTT; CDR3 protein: CASSVVWQGGTEAFF
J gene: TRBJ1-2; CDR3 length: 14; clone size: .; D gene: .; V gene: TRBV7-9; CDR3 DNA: TGTGCCAGCAGCCACACTAGGGCTGGCTATGGCTACACCTTC; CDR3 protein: CASSHTRAGYGYTF
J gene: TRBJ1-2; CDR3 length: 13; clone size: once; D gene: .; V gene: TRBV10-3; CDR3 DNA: TGTGCCATACAGGATTCGGGGGACTATGGCTACACCTTC; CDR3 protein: CAIQDSGDYGYTF
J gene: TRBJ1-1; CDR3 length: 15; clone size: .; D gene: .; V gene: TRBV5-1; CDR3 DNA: TGCGCCAGCAGCTTGGGGTGGAGGCCGAACACTGAAGCTTTCTTT; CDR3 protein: CASSLGWRPNTEAFF
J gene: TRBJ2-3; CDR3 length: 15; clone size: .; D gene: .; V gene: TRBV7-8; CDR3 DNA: TGTGCCAGCAGCTTATCCCGGGTTTACACAGATACGCAGTATTTT; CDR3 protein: CASSLSRVYTDTQYF
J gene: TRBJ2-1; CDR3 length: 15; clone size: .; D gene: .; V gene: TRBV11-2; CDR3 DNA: TGTGCCAGCAGCCCATCCCTGAGCTCCTACAATGAGCAGTTCTTC; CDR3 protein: CASSPSLSSYNEQFF
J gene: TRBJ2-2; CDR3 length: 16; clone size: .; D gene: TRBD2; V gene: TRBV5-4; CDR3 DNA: TGTGCCAGCAGCCCGGGACTAGCGGGACTTGCAGGGGAGCTGTTTTTT; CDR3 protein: CASSPGLAGLAGELFF
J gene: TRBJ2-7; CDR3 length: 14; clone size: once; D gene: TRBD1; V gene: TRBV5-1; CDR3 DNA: TGCGCCACTAGGGACAGGGAAGACTCCTACGAGCAGTACTTC; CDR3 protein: CATRDREDSYEQYF
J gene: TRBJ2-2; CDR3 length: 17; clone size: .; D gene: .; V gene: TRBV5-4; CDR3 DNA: TGTGCCAGCAGCTTGGCAGGGTGGTCAAGAGACACCGGGGAGCTGTTTTTT; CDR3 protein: CASSLAGWSRDTGELFF
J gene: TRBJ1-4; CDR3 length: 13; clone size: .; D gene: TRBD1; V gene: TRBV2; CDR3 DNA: TGTGCCAGGCGGGACAGGGAAAGCGAAAAACTGTTTTTT; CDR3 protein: CARRDRESEKLFF
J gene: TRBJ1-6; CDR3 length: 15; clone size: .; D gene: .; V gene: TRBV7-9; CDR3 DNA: TGTGCCAGCAGCCGCGCTGCCCTAGGGGATTCACCCCTCCACTTT; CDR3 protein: CASSRAALGDSPLHF
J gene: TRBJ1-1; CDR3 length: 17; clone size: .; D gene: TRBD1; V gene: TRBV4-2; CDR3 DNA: TGTGCCAGCCGCCGCCAGGGCTACGATTCCAGGGGGACTGAAGCTTTCTTT; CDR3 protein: CASRRQGYDSRGTEAFF
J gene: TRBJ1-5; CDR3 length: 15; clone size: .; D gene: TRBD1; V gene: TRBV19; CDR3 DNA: TGTGCCAGTCGGTCACAGGGGGCTGTTAATCAGCCCCAGCATTTT; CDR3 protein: CASRSQGAVNQPQHF
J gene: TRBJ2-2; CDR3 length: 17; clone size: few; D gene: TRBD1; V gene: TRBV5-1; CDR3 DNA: TGCGCCAGCAGCTTGGGACAGGGAAGATCAAACACCGGGGAGCTGTTTTTT; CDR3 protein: CASSLGQGRSNTGELFF
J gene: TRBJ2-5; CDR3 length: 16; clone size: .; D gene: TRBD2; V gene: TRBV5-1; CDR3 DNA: TGCGCCAGCAGCTTGGTTGGCGGGAGGCCAGGAGAGACCCAGTACTTC; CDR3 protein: CASSLVGGRPGETQYF
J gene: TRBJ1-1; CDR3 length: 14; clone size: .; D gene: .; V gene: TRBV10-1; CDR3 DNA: TGCGCCAGCAGGGACAGTCTCGGAGGCACTGAAGCTTTCTTT; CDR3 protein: CASRDSLGGTEAFF
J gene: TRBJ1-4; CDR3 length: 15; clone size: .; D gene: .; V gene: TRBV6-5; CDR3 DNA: TGTGCCAGCAGGTTGAATAGCGTGGCTAATGAAAAACTGTTTTTT; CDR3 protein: CASRLNSVANEKLFF
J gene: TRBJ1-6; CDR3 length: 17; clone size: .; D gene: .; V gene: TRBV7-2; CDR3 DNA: TGTGCCAGCAGCCCCGGTGAGGGAGGGGACTATAATTCACCCCTCCACTTT; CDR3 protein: CASSPGEGGDYNSPLHF
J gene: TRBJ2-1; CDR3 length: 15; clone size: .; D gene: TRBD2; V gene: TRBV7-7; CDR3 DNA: TGTGCTAGCAGCTCAGATAGCGGGAGCGGAAATGAGCAGTTCTTC; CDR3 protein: CASSSDSGSGNEQFF
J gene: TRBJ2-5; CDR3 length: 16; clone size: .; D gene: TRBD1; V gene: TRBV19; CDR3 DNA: TGTGCCAGTAGTCCACCGGCGGCAGGGGGCATAGAGACCCAGTACTTC; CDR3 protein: CASSPPAAGGIETQYF
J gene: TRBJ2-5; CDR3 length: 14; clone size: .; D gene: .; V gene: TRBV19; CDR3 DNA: TGTGCCAGTAAATCAGGGAAGCCCCAAGAGACCCAGTACTTC; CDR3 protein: CASKSGKPQETQYF
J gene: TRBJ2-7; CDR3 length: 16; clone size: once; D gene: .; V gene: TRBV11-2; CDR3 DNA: TGTGCCAGCAGCTTACACCCCCCAGGTTCTCTCTACGAGCAGTACTTC; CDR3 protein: CASSLHPPGSLYEQYF
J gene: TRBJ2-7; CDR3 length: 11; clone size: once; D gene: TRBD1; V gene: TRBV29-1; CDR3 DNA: TGCAGCTCCATTCAGGGGGCGTTGCAGTACTTC; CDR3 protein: CSSIQGALQYF